The 20 T cell receptor beta chains given below trace back to one sample, sequenced in a study of tissue T cells after allogeneic stem cell transplantation. Sample time point: mouse harvest day 7 after allogeneic transplant. Tail vein injection delivered 10^7 T-cell-depleted bone marrow cells and 10^6 splenic CD5+ T cells. The data were produced by immunoSEQ multiplex PCR, yet TCRdb's version contains in-frame clones alone and is incomplete. Among 6,700 or so clones, approximately 45% were seen once, and the ten largest hold around 7%. Sequencing input: gut tissue. Source of these receptors: a female BALB/c mouse given C57BL/6 T cells with graft-versus-host disease after an allogeneic hematopoietic cell transplant.

To note about this clone: Here the gene names and germline are mouse. The sequenced fragment ends 1 residue before the CDR3 boundary, so the rest is inferred from the germline J gene. The V call is TRBV31, the J call TRBJ2-3; the D is unclear. V was trimmed by 0 bases and J by 0 bases, leaving 7 bases between them. Per the germline V gene, CDR1 is GKSSPN and CDR2 is SITVG. CDR3 length: 14 amino acids. The CDR3 here is CAWSLVSSAETLYF. The CDR3 bases that were read are TGTGCCTGGAGTCTAGTTAGTAGTGCAGAAACGCTGTAT.

Concerning this clone itself: Mouse gene names and germline throughout. The read falls 1 residue short of the CDR3 end, and the missing part is taken from the germline J gene. The V and J genes are TRBV13-2 and TRBJ1-4, with D tentatively TRBD1 (6 bases). The CDR3 spans 15 residues. Germline V lookup: CDR1 NNHNN, CDR2 SYGAGS (reference sequence). Trimming stripped 5 bases from V and 0 bases from J, with 11 bases between. This CDR3 reads CASGAGTISNERLFF. The DNA read from the CDR3 is TGTGCCAGCGGAGCCGGGACAATTTCCAACGAAAGATTATTT.

This clone came up a few times. The listed genes are named as in mouse. The missing CDR3 end, 1 residue past where the read stops, is filled in from the germline J gene. The chain couples TRBV13-1 to TRBJ1-1; 7 nucleotides align to TRBD1. From germline, CDR1 is NSHNY and CDR2 SYGAGN. V shed 5 bases, J shed 0 bases, and the junction held 4 bases outside the gene matches. The CDR3 runs to 14 residues. The sequenced part of the CDR3 DNA is TGTGCCAGCAGGGCCGGGACAGCAAACACAGAAGTCTTC. This translates into CASRAGTANTEVF. From start to end, the CDR3 is CASRAGTANTEVFF.

As for this clone: The gene symbols are mouse symbols. Read coverage stops 1 residue before the CDR3 terminus; the germline J gene supplies the remainder. The rearrangement joins TRBV23 to TRBJ2-2; the D segment call TRBD2 is taken from the table without a DNA check. From germline, CDR1 is KGHTA and CDR2 FQNQQP. The CDR3 is made up of 15 amino acids. Partial CDR3 DNA: TGCTCCAGCAGTCAAGACTGGGGGAACACCGGGCAGCTCTAC. It yields the protein CSSSQDWGNTGQLY. The CDR3 in its entirety is CSSSQDWGNTGQLYF. Full variable domain (missing parts from reference TRBV23 and TRBJ2-2): DAAVTQKPRYLIKMKGQEAEMKCIPEKGHTAVFWYQQKQSKELKFLIYFQNQQPLDQIDMVKERFSAVCPSSSLCSLGIRTCEAEDSALYLCSSSQDWGNTGQLYFGEGSKLTVL.

The table lists this clone with a few counts. The gene symbols are mouse symbols. The read ends 1 residue early relative to the CDR3; the germline J gene fills the gap. J is TRBJ2-2 and V is TRBV26; no firm D call. The CDR3 length is 14 residues. The V and J ends lost 2 bases and 1 base respectively, with 5 bases between them. Germline V CDR1 and CDR2: KGHPV, FQNQEV (reference sequence). The CDR3 sequence is CASSLRRNTGQLYF. Incomplete CDR3 DNA: TGTGCCAGCAGTCTGCGGAGAAACACCGGGCAGCTCTAC.

Notes on this clone: Gene names and germline refer to mouse. The read ends 1 residue shy of where the CDR3 ends; the end is completed using the germline J gene. V and J are TRBV3 and TRBJ1-4, with TRBD1 matching 8 bases. V shed 5 bases, J shed 4 bases, and the junction held 6 bases outside the gene matches. The CDR3 is 15 amino acids. Per germline, CDR1 SNHLY and CDR2 FYNGKV (reference sequence). Incomplete CDR3 DNA: TGTGCCAGCAGCCCCCCCGGGACAGGCAACGAAAGATTATTT. This encodes CASSPPGTGNERLF. The CDR3 as a whole reads CASSPPGTGNERLFF.

In this sample, this clone turned up a few times. Germline and genes here are mouse. The read gets to within 1 residue of the CDR3 end, and the germline J gene fills in the rest. The rearrangement joins TRBV26 to TRBJ2-4; 8 nucleotides align to TRBD1. Germline trimming cut 4 bases from V and 8 bases from J; bases unmatched to any gene: 5. The CDR3 is 13 residues long. CDR1 is KGHPV, CDR2 FQNQEV, per germline (reference sequence). The CDR3 is CASSPRQGTTLYF. Partial CDR3 DNA: TGTGCCAGCAGTCCCCGACAGGGGACCACCTTGTAC.

A note on this clone: Any gene name here is a mouse gene name. Read sequence stops 1 residue before the CDR3 end, and the germline J gene provides the missing end. V usage is TRBV16 and J usage is TRBJ2-1; TRBD2 is a possible D gene (5 bases). The germline gives CDR1 SGHSA, CDR2 FRNQAP. V lost 5 bases to trimming and J lost 7 bases, with 12 bases between them. This CDR3 is built from 13 residues. The sequenced CDR3 bases are TGTGCAAGCAGCGCCAGGTTGGGGGCTGAGCAGTTC. Translation gives CASSARLGAEQF. The CDR3, in full, reads CASSARLGAEQFF.

Judged by abundance, this clone is medium-sized. The listed genes are named as in mouse. The CDR3 end falls 1 residue outside the read, so it is completed with the germline J gene. The rearrangement uses TRBV26 and TRBJ2-7; D perhaps matches TRBD2 (6 bases). Per the germline V gene, CDR1 is KGHPV and CDR2 is FQNQEV (reference sequence). CDR3 size: 14 residues. V was shortened by 1 base and J by 0 bases, with 7 bases between the two germline ends. CDR3 bases read: TGTGCCAGCAGTCTGTGGGGGGTCTCCTATGAACAGTAC. It is translated as CASSLWGVSYEQY. The whole CDR3 sequence is CASSLWGVSYEQYF.

A remark on this clone: Gene and germline names: mouse. The read falls 1 residue short of the CDR3 end, and the missing part is taken from the germline J gene. The gene calls are TRBV13-2 and TRBJ2-7; 11 bases are shared with TRBD2. Germline CDR1 and CDR2: NNHNN and SYGAGS (reference sequence). CDR3 length: 14 residues. J gave up 3 bases and V 7 bases, and 6 bases lay outside the gene matches. CDR3 protein: CASSRDWGNYEQYF. The DNA read from the CDR3 is TGTGCCAGCTCCCGGGACTGGGGGAACTATGAACAGTAC.

Points on this clone: The listed genes are named as in mouse. The read falls 1 residue short of the CDR3 end, and the missing part is taken from the germline J gene. The chain uses TRBV16 and TRBJ2-5, with D possibly being TRBD1 (5 bases). V lost 0 bases and J 5 bases, leaving 9 bases between the germline ends. The CDR3 sequence is 14 residues long. CDR1 and CDR2 (germline): SGHSA, FRNQAP. The DNA read from the CDR3 is TGTGCAAGCAGCTTAGAAGGGGTGGGAGACACCCAGTAC. It translates to CASSLEGVGDTQY. The entire CDR3 is CASSLEGVGDTQYF.

A remark on this clone: Mouse gene names apply. The CDR3 end is not reached by the read, which stops 1 residue before it; the germline J gene fills it in. The rearrangement uses TRBV3 and TRBJ1-6; D call uncertain. TRBJ1-6 is flagged as an ORF with uncertain function. Germline CDR1 is SNHLY and CDR2 is FYNGKV (reference sequence). Deletions cut 2 bases from V and 5 bases from J, with 4 bases between. The CDR3 sequence is 13 residues long. This chain's CDR3 is CASSLNNNSPLYF. CDR3 DNA, as far as it was read: TGTGCCAGCAGCTTAAACAATAATTCGCCCCTCTAC.

As to this clone: Mouse gene names apply. The read finishes 1 residue shy of the CDR3 end, and the germline J gene is used to complete it. The chain uses TRBV15 and TRBJ1-3, with a weak D call TRBD1 (5 bases). CDR1 is SGHND, CDR2 FRSKSL, per germline. Deletions cut 6 bases from V and 0 bases from J, with 6 bases between. The CDR3 is 13 residues long. The CDR3 DNA, read in part, is TGTGCCAGCAGGGACAATTCTGGAAATACGCTCTAT. Translation: CASRDNSGNTLY. The CDR3 in its entirety is CASRDNSGNTLYF.

Regarding this clone: Mouse gene names apply. The missing CDR3 end, 1 residue past where the read stops, is filled in from the germline J gene. The rearrangement joins TRBV19 to TRBJ2-4, with 9 bases matching TRBD2. Germline CDR1 is FNHDT and CDR2 is SITEND (reference sequence). Trimming removed 2 bases from V and 0 bases from J; junction bases left unmatched: 4. There are 16 residues in the CDR3. The CDR3 is CASSIHWGASQNTLYF. The CDR3 bases that were read are TGTGCCAGCAGTATTCACTGGGGGGCCAGTCAAAACACCTTGTAC.

A word on this clone: Any gene name here is a mouse gene name. Read coverage stops 1 residue before the CDR3 terminus; the germline J gene supplies the remainder. This chain uses TRBV1 with TRBJ2-4; TRBD2 agrees at 13 bases. Trimming at V came to 4 bases and at J to 2 bases, leaving 6 bases not matched to a gene. CDR3 length: 17 amino acids. Germline-derived CDR1 and CDR2 are NSQYPW and LRSPGD (reference sequence). The sequenced part of the CDR3 DNA is TGCACCTGCAGTGTCCGGGACTGGGGGGGGGCTCAAAACACCTTGTAC. It translates to CTCSVRDWGGAQNTLY. The full CDR3 reads CTCSVRDWGGAQNTLYF.

As to this clone: Gene labels here are mouse ones. The read terminates 1 residue before the CDR3 end, so the remaining end is supplied by the germline J gene. V gene TRBV2 combines with J gene TRBJ1-5, with 11 bases matching TRBD1. Looked up from germline, CDR1 is LGHNA and CDR2 is YSYQKL. Trimming cost V 1 base and J 0 bases; bases outside gene matches: 5. This CDR3 spans 18 amino acids. This chain's CDR3 is CASSQGGTGGDNNQAPLF. The CDR3 bases that were read are TGTGCCAGCAGCCAAGGTGGGACAGGGGGGGATAACAACCAGGCTCCGCTT.

Of note for this clone: Genes and germline are mouse. The DNA ends 1 residue before the CDR3 does, and the rest of the CDR3 is filled in from the germline J gene. J is TRBJ2-4 and V is TRBV3; TRBD2 matches at 8 bases. Trimming cost V 1 base and J 0 bases; bases outside gene matches: 6. The CDR3 consists of 17 residues. CDR1 is SNHLY, CDR2 FYNGKV, per germline (reference sequence). CDR3 protein: CASSLGWGGSSQNTLYF. The DNA read from the CDR3 is TGTGCCAGCAGCTTAGGTTGGGGGGGGTCTAGTCAAAACACCTTGTAC. The full variable domain, completed using reference TRBV3 and TRBJ2-4, is GPKVLQIPSHQIIDMGQMVTLNCDPVSNHLYFYWYKQILGQQMEFLVNFYNGKVMEKSKLFKDQFSVERPDGSYFTLKIQPTALEDSAVYFCASSLGWGGSSQNTLYFGAGTRLSVL.

A remark on this clone: Germline and genes here are mouse. The sequenced part of the CDR3 DNA is TGTGCCAGCAGTTCGGGACAGGGGGCTGGAAATACGCTCTAT. This translates into CASSSGQGAGNTLY. The whole CDR3 region reads CASSSGQGAGNTLYF. This chain uses TRBV15 with TRBJ1-3, with 11 positions matching TRBD1. With the read ending 1 residue before the CDR3 end, the germline J gene is used to fill in that end. The V gene end was trimmed by 4 bases and the J gene end by 2 bases; junction bases not matched to a gene: 1. The V gene's germline CDR1 is SGHND and CDR2 FRSKSL. The CDR3 contains 15 residues.

On this clone itself: Genes and germline come from the mouse. Sequencing ends 1 residue short of the CDR3 end; the germline J gene provides the rest. The chain is built from TRBV13-2 and TRBJ2-4; 7 positions agree with TRBD1. After removal of 3 bases from V and 10 bases from J, the junction contained 2 bases not matched to a gene. Per germline, CDR1 NNHNN and CDR2 SYGAGS (reference sequence). The CDR3 contains 11 residues. The CDR3 loop is CASGGTGPLYF. CDR3 DNA (partial): TGTGCCAGCGGTGGGACAGGACCCTTGTAC.

As concerns this clone: Germline and genes: mouse. The read finishes 1 residue shy of the CDR3 end, and the germline J gene is used to complete it. The gene calls are TRBV23 and TRBJ1-4. This CDR3 contains 11 residues. CDR1 KGHTA and CDR2 FQNQQP come from the germline V gene. CDR3 loop: CSSSRDERLFF. The sequenced CDR3 bases are TGCTCCAGCAGTCGGGACGAAAGATTATTT.